This T cell receptor (beta chain) is from a study of cytomegalovirus exposure and HLA in healthy donors. There are a few counts of this clone. Its specificity is unknown. CDR1 SGDLS and CDR2 YYNGEE come from the germline V gene. There are 14 residues in the CDR3. The ends were cut back, 0 bases at V and 3 bases at J, with 6 bases in the middle. Broader study findings: Confirmation in vitro established that a few CMV-associated chains were specific for CMV antigens.

PCR used 60 Vbeta primers and 13 Jbeta primers. Clones were read by immunoSEQ multiplex PCR, and TCRdb kept only the in-frame ones, dropping some. The table includes some 150,000 clones, approximately 61% detected once. This sequence was found in a woman aged 40-49 years in good health and CMV-seronegative. The sample was PBMCs. The chain joins TRBV9 to TRBJ2-2; no reliable D call. The CDR3 sequence is CASSVVADTGELFF. CDR3 DNA: TGTGCCAGCAGCGTAGTGGCAGACACCGGGGAGCTGTTTTTT.